A single sample is the source of the 20 T cell receptor beta chains below, sequenced in a study of beta chain features in type 1 diabetes. Sequencing targeted expressed TCRB transcripts, as all isolated RNA had been reverse transcribed. Profiling relied on immunoSEQ multiplex PCR, and the TCRdb table lists in-frame clones only, not all of them. This table has over 300,000 clones, roughly 8% appearing once. Sequences were obtained from central memory CD4+ T cells from blood. The receptors stem from a woman aged 18 to 35 in good health.

This clone was seen a handful of times. J is TRBJ2-7 and V is TRBV2; D may be TRBD1 or TRBD2 (6 bases each). The CDR3 has 14 amino acids. CDR1 and CDR2 (germline): SNHLY, FYNNEI. V lost 4 bases to trimming and J lost 0 bases, with 10 bases between them. The CDR3 reads CASSAGGGSYEQYF. The CDR3 nucleotides are TGTGCCAGCAGTGCCGGGGGCGGCTCCTACGAGCAGTACTTC.

Comments on this clone: The same CDR3 arises from other DNA sequences in this sample as well. The chain couples TRBV9 to TRBJ2-1; weak D call: TRBD2 (5 bases). The CDR3 length is 14 residues. The germline CDR1 and CDR2 sequences are SGDLS and YYNGEE. V dropped 0 bases and J dropped 2 bases, with 6 bases sitting between them. The CDR3 sequence: CASSVAGTYNEQFF. The CDR3 region has the DNA TGTGCCAGCAGCGTAGCCGGGACCTACAATGAGCAGTTCTTC.

This clone was observed a handful of times. The chain is built from TRBV28 and TRBJ2-1; a possible D gene is TRBD1 (6 bases). The length of the CDR3 is 16 residues. Trimming left V 5 bases short and J 7 bases short, with 21 bases between. Germline V CDR1 and CDR2: MDHEN, SYDVKM. This CDR3 is CASSPFRGIKSNEQFF. The CDR3 DNA is TGTGCCAGCAGTCCTTTCAGGGGAATAAAATCAAATGAGCAGTTCTTC.

This clone appeared a few times. The V gene is TRBV6-6, the J gene TRBJ1-1, with 7 nucleotides matching TRBD1. The germline V gene encodes CDR1 MNHNY and CDR2 SVGAGI (reference sequence). This CDR3 comprises 13 residues. V gave up 5 bases and J gave up 3 bases; unmatched junction bases: 3. This CDR3 reads CASSRTGDTEAFF. CDR3 nucleotide sequence: TGTGCCAGCAGTCGAACAGGGGACACTGAAGCTTTCTTT.

V is TRBV2 and J is TRBJ2-7, with 7 bases identical to TRBD1. The germline V gene has CDR1 SNHLY and CDR2 FYNNEI. V dropped 8 bases and J dropped 0; count of bases not matched to a gene: 10. The CDR3 has 15 residues. CDR3 residues: CASALTGTLSYEQYF. The DNA of the CDR3 is TGTGCCAGCGCTCTGACAGGGACCCTCTCCTACGAGCAGTACTTC.

In this sample, this clone turned up a few times. The chain uses TRBV5-1 and TRBJ2-7, with D tentatively TRBD2 (5 bases). The CDR3 sequence is 12 residues long. Per germline, CDR1 SGHRS and CDR2 YFSETQ. Trimming took off 5 bases at V and 2 bases at J, with 8 bases between the two ends. The CDR3 nucleotides are TGCGCCAGCAGTCGGGGTACCTACGAGCAGTACTTC. This codes for CASSRGTYEQYF.

The V and J genes are TRBV11-3 and TRBJ2-3; the D gene is possibly TRBD1 (5 bases). The V and J ends lost 2 bases and 3 bases respectively, with 9 bases between them. The V gene's germline CDR1 is SGHNT and CDR2 YENEEA. The CDR3 is made up of 14 amino acids. Written as DNA, the CDR3 is TGTGCCAGCAGCTTAATGGGGCCGACAGATACGCAGTATTTT. Amino acid sequence: CASSLMGPTDTQYF.

The V and J genes are TRBV6-1 and TRBJ2-5; D call uncertain. The V gene's germline CDR1 is MNHNS and CDR2 SASEGT. Deletions cut 5 bases from V and 4 bases from J, with 17 bases between. This CDR3 is 15 amino acids long. CDR3 in amino acids: CASSPWTRDSETQYF. In nucleotides, the CDR3 is TGTGCCAGCAGTCCCTGGACCCGAGACTCAGAGACCCAGTACTTC.

This clone came up a few times. The chain employs TRBV11-2 and TRBJ2-7, with TRBD1 as a possible D gene (6 bases). The CDR3 contains 17 residues. The V end lost 5 bases, the J end lost 0 bases, and 20 bases lay between the germline ends. Germline V gives CDR1 SGHAT, CDR2 FQNNGV. The CDR3 region is CASSPRTRGLNSYEQYF. CDR3 coding DNA: TGTGCCAGCAGCCCCCGGACCAGGGGATTGAACTCCTACGAGCAGTACTTC.

In this sample, this clone turned up a few times. The J gene is TRBJ2-1, the V gene TRBV7-2; 9 bases map to TRBD2. This CDR3 spans 17 amino acids. Per the germline V gene, CDR1 is SGHTA and CDR2 is FQGNSA. J lost 6 bases, V lost 2 bases, and 11 bases had no gene match. The CDR3 here is CASSLSGIGAGGNEQFF. DNA for the CDR3: TGTGCCAGCAGCTTAAGCGGAATAGGAGCGGGAGGCAATGAGCAGTTCTTC.

This clone was recorded a few times. The genes are TRBV6-5 and TRBJ2-7; 8 positions match TRBD1. J lost 0 bases, V lost 5 bases, and 6 bases had no gene match. The length of the CDR3 is 15 residues. From germline, CDR1 is MNHEY and CDR2 SVGAGI. CDR3 loop: CASSPWTGSSYEQYF. CDR3 nucleotide sequence: TGTGCCAGCAGTCCTTGGACAGGGAGCTCCTACGAGCAGTACTTC.

This clone was seen a handful of times. One end of the junction varies from germline; a read error may be responsible. V gene TRBV7-2 combines with J gene TRBJ2-3; 14 nucleotides agree with TRBD2. Germline CDR1 reads SGHTA; CDR2 reads FQGNSA. CDR3 length: 15 residues. DNA of the CDR3: TGCGCCAGCAGCCAGACTAGCGGGAGGGCCTTTGCGCAGTATTTT. As protein: CASSQTSGRAFAQYF.

This clone was recorded many times. The chain recombines TRBV19 with TRBJ2-1; 9 positions agree with TRBD1. This CDR3 spans 15 amino acids. V trimming: 4 bases; J trimming: 2 bases; junction bases outside the gene matches: 3. Germline V gene data show CDR1 as LNHDA and CDR2 as SQIVND (reference sequence). Written as DNA, the CDR3 is TGTGCCAGTAGTAGTCACAGGGGGCCCTACAATGAGCAGTTCTTC. This encodes CASSSHRGPYNEQFF. Supplemented by reference TRBV19 and TRBJ2-1, the full variable domain reads DGGITQSPKYLFRKEGQNVTLSCEQNLNHDAMYWYRQDPGQGLRLIYYSQIVNDFQKGDIAEGYSVSREKKESFPLTVTSAQKNPTAFYLCASSSHRGPYNEQFFGPGTRLTVL.

This clone was detected a few times. The DNA of the CDR3 is TGCGCCAGCAGCCGGGACAGGGAACAAGAGACCCAGTACTTC. Amino acid sequence: CASSRDREQETQYF. This chain links TRBV5-1 with TRBJ2-5, with 9 bases lining up with TRBD1. Germline V gene lookup returns CDR1 SGHRS and CDR2 YFSETQ. This CDR3 contains 14 residues. V trimming: 4 bases; J trimming: 2 bases; junction bases outside the gene matches: 3.

This clone was found many times. V usage is TRBV4-2 and J usage is TRBJ2-2; 13 nucleotides align to TRBD2. The junction had 10 bases not matched to a gene; V was cut back by 4 bases and J by 5 bases. CDR3 length: 18 residues. The germline V gene has CDR1 LGHNA and CDR2 YNFKEQ. CDR3 residues: CASSRRRGLAGNTGELFF. Written as DNA, the CDR3 is TGTGCCAGCAGCCGCCGTAGGGGACTAGCGGGAAATACCGGGGAGCTGTTTTTT.

The chain uses TRBV10-3 and TRBJ1-1; D is unclear. Looked up from germline, CDR1 is ENHRY and CDR2 is SYGVKD. V gave up 10 bases and J gave up 0 bases, with 12 bases separating them. The CDR3 sequence is 13 residues long. CDR3 residues: CATGLGLNTEAFF. The DNA for the CDR3 is TGTGCCACAGGCCTTGGATTGAACACTGAAGCTTTCTTT.

The chain couples TRBV28 to TRBJ1-2; TRBD1 matches at 7 bases. CDR1 is MDHEN, CDR2 SYDVKM, per germline. V lost 5 bases, J lost 4 bases, and 7 bases stayed unmatched. This CDR3 is 14 amino acids long. As DNA, the CDR3 is TGTGCCAGCAGTCCTCCGGGACAGCGCTATGGCTACACCTTC. Residues: CASSPPGQRYGYTF.

This clone was counted a few times. The CDR3 end shows no conserved phenylalanine or tryptophan, and so a read error is likely. The J gene is TRBJ2-4, the V gene TRBV7-3; TRBD2 matches at 8 bases. Trimming removed 5 bases from V and 1 base from J; junction bases left unmatched: 10. This CDR3 is 17 amino acids long. Germline CDR1 is SGHTA and CDR2 is FQGTGA. This CDR3 reads CASSPSGGGRAKNIQYL. The CDR3, as DNA: TGTGCCAGCAGCCCCAGTGGCGGCGGGAGGGCCAAAAACATTCAGTACCTC.

The chain carries TRBV18 and TRBJ2-3, with 11 bases lining up with TRBD1. Losses at the gene ends were 1 base for V and 4 bases for J; bases not matched to a gene: 1. CDR1 is KGHSH and CDR2 is LQKENI in the germline V gene. The CDR3 runs to 15 residues. CDR3 nucleotide sequence: TGTGCCAGCTCACCACGGGACAGGGGGTCAGATACGCAGTATTTT. Its translation: CASSPRDRGSDTQYF.

The chain joins TRBV15 to TRBJ2-7, with 14 positions matching TRBD2. Unmatched junction bases numbered 18, after V lost 1 base and J lost 7 bases. The CDR3 is made up of 20 amino acids. Germline loops: CDR1 LNHNV, CDR2 YYDKDF (reference sequence). The CDR3 here is CATSRGLSPGLAGDNGEQYF. As DNA, the CDR3 is TGTGCCACCAGCAGAGGGCTCTCCCCGGGACTAGCGGGAGACAATGGAGAGCAGTACTTC.